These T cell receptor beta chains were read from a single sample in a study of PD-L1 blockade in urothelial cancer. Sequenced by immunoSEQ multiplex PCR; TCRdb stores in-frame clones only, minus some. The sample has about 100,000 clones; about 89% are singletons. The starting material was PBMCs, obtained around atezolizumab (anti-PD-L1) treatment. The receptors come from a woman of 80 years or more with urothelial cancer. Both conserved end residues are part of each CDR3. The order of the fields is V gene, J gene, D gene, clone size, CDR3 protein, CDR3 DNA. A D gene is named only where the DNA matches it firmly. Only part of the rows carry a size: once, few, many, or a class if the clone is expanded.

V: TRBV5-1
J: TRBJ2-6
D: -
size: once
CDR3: CASSSEASGANVLTF
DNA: TGCGCCAGCAGCTCCGAAGCCTCTGGGGCCAACGTCCTGACTTTC

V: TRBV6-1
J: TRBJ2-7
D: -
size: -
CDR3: CASSDPGTKPLSYEQYF
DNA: TGTGCCAGCAGTGACCCTGGGACAAAACCTCTCTCCTACGAGCAGTACTTC

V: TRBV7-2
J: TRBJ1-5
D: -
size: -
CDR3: CASSPQGGSNQPQHF
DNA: TGTGCCAGCAGCCCGCAGGGAGGGAGCAATCAGCCCCAGCATTTT

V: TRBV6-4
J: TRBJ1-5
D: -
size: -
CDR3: CARNRLDQPQHF
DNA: TGTGCCAGGAATAGACTTGATCAGCCCCAGCATTTT

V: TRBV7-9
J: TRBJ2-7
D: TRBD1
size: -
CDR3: CASSDMGQGSEGEQYF
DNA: TGTGCCAGCAGCGATATGGGACAGGGTTCGGAAGGAGAGCAGTACTTC

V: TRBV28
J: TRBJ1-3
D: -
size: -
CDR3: CATIAWGNTIYF
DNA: TGTGCCACAATAGCATGGGGAAACACCATATATTTT

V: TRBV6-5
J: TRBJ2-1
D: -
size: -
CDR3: CASSSREKTSQFF
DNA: TGTGCCAGCAGTTCGCGGGAAAAGACTTCGCAGTTCTTC

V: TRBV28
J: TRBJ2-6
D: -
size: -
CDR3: CASLAGPGANVLTF
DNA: TGTGCCAGCCTGGCAGGGCCTGGGGCCAACGTCCTGACTTTC

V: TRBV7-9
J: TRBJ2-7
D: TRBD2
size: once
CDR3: CASSPSGSPYEQYF
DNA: TGTGCCAGCAGCCCGAGCGGGAGCCCCTACGAGCAGTACTTC

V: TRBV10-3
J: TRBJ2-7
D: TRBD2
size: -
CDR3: CAISGTSGRDAQYF
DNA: TGTGCCATCAGCGGGACTAGCGGGAGGGACGCGCAGTACTTC

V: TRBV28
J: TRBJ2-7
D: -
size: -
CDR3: CASTTGSSYEQYF
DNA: TGTGCCAGCACCACAGGCAGCTCCTACGAGCAGTACTTC

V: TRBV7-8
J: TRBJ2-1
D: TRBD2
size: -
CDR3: CASSAPGLAGGNEQFF
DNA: TGTGCCAGCAGCGCACCGGGACTAGCGGGAGGAAATGAGCAGTTCTTC